This passage covers 21 T cell receptor beta chains from one sample sequenced in a study of blood T cells in healthy people across ages. The second PCR ran about 7 to 12 cycles with a sample-barcoded 5' primer and J-beta primers. In TCRdb, the 5' RACE reads were re-called with MiXCR into one record per CDR3 protein. The table has around 700,000 distinct CDR3 sequences, about 25% seen once. This sample was also put to use in a study of T cells of mothers and their children.

The source material was blood. The receptor source for this set is a boy aged 5-17 years in good health.

This clonotype was counted a few times. The CDR3 here is CASSGAGKSTDTQYF. CDR3 in DNA: TGTGCCAGCTCCGGAGCGGGGAAGAGCACAGATACGCAGTATTTT. This chain uses TRBV10-3 with TRBJ2-3; TRBD2 aligns across 7 bases. Trimming cost V 10 bases and J 0 bases; bases outside gene matches: 10. The CDR3 has 15 amino acids. Germline V gives CDR1 ENHRY, CDR2 SYGVKD.

Only a few counts were recorded for this clonotype. This chain joins TRBV14 and TRBJ2-5; 13 nucleotides match TRBD2. This CDR3 is 14 amino acids long. The germline V gene has CDR1 SGHDN and CDR2 FVKESK. V lost 5 bases to trimming and J lost 3 bases; unmatched junction nucleotides: 0. CDR3 sequence reads: CASSGTSGKETQYF. The CDR3 DNA reads TGTGCCAGCAGCGGGACTAGCGGGAAAGAGACCCAGTACTTC.

This clonotype has more than one count but fewer than ten. The gene calls are TRBV29-1 and TRBJ2-2, with D unclear. V was shortened by 1 base and J by 6 bases, with 9 bases between the two germline ends. The CDR3 contains 13 residues. Looked up from germline, CDR1 is SQVTM and CDR2 is ANQGSEA. The CDR3 spells CSVEGSASGELFF. CDR3 bases: TGCAGCGTTGAAGGGTCTGCCTCCGGGGAGCTGTTTTTT.

Concerning this clonotype itself: Mismatch with germline at one junction end may stem from a read error. The chain carries TRBV24-1 and TRBJ2-5, with D unclear. The end of the DNA is better explained by TRBJ2-7, so the J call may be wrong. The CDR3 is 13 residues long. The V gene's germline CDR1 is KGHDR and CDR2 SFDVKD. CDR3 in amino acids: CATGEAGKYEQYF. CDR3 in DNA: TGTGCCACCGGTGAGGCAGGAAAGTACGAGCAGTACTTC.

For the CDR3, the DNA is TGCAGTGCTAGGAGTGAGTCAAGGTTGGGCTACACCTTC. This codes for CSARSESRLGYTF. This chain connects TRBV20-1 to TRBJ1-2; D gene ambiguous. Looked up from germline, CDR1 is DFQATT and CDR2 is SNEGSKA (reference sequence). The length of the CDR3 is 13 residues. V gave up 3 bases and J gave up 8 bases, with 16 bases separating them.

V usage is TRBV6-5 and J usage is TRBJ1-5; a weak D match, TRBD1 (5 bases). The CDR3 sequence is 13 residues long. Germline CDR1 MNHEY, CDR2 SVGAGI. V was shortened by 10 bases and J by 3 bases, with 13 bases between the two germline ends. The CDR3 here is CATSRGPNQPQHF. CDR3 DNA sequence: TGTGCCACTTCGAGGGGACCCAATCAGCCCCAGCATTTT.

This clonotype was observed a few times. The rearrangement joins TRBV12-5 to TRBJ1-1; 7 bases match TRBD1. CDR1 and CDR2 (germline): LGHNT, FRNRAP. The CDR3 runs 19 residues. J gave up 0 bases and V 0 bases, and 13 bases lay outside the gene matches. This CDR3 reads CASGLVPGTAPFMNTEAFF. CDR3 DNA: TGTGCTAGTGGTTTGGTCCCCGGGACAGCACCGTTCATGAACACTGAAGCTTTCTTT.

This clonotype was seen only a few times. At one end the junction does not follow the germline gene, possibly because of a read error. V and J are TRBV6-5 and TRBJ2-5, with D possibly TRBD1 on 5 matching bases. Per the germline V gene, CDR1 is MNHEY and CDR2 is SVGAGI. CDR3 length equals 15 residues. This chain's CDR3 is CASSYSGQGYFEQYF. The CDR3 region has the DNA TGTGCCAGCAGCTACTCTGGGCAGGGTTACTTTGAGCAGTACTTC.

As to this clonotype: One end of the junction does not line up with germline, which may come from a read error. The chain employs TRBV25-1 and TRBJ2-5; weak D call: TRBD2 (6 bases). The length of the CDR3 is 18 residues. Germline V gene data show CDR1 as MGHDK and CDR2 as SYGVNS. The CDR3 DNA sequence: TGTACCAGCAGTGAATGGGCCCGGGGGTACATGTACCAAGAGACCCAGTACTTC. Translating gives CTSSEWARGYMYQETQYF.

The chain has TRBV29-1 and TRBJ2-5, with TRBD2 matching over 9 bases. CDR1 SQVTM and CDR2 ANQGSEA come from the germline V gene. This CDR3 has 16 amino acids. V was pared by 6 bases and J by 5 bases, with 16 bases of the junction left unmatched. The DNA for the CDR3 is TGCAGCGTGCAATGGGCTAGCGGGGCCCCCTCGGAGACCCAGTACTTC. This sequence encodes CSVQWASGAPSETQYF.

This chain uses TRBV6-1 with TRBJ1-1; D is possibly TRBD1 (5 bases). The CDR3 length is 15 residues. The V gene lost 3 bases and the J gene lost 3 bases, with 14 bases spanning the gap. Germline V lookup: CDR1 MNHNS, CDR2 SASEGT. CDR3: CASSDKGWSDTEAFF. The CDR3 nucleotides are TGTGCCAGCAGTGATAAGGGGTGGTCCGACACTGAAGCTTTCTTT.

The table lists this clonotype with a few counts. The CDR3 is CASSSHDRAGISGYTF. CDR3 nucleotide sequence: TGTGCCAGCAGCTCCCATGACCGGGCTGGCATTTCGGGCTACACCTTC. This chain links TRBV7-9 with TRBJ1-2; D remains unclear. There are 16 residues in the CDR3. Per the germline V gene, CDR1 is SEHNR and CDR2 is FQNEAQ (reference sequence). V lost 4 bases, J lost 8 bases, and 23 bases lay in between. The full variable domain, its missing parts supplied by reference TRBV7-9 and TRBJ1-2, is DTGVSQNPRHKITKRGQNVTFRCDPISEHNRLYWYRQTLGQGPEFLTYFQNEAQLEKSRLLSDRFSAERPKGSFSTLEIQRTEQGDSAMYLCASSSHDRAGISGYTFGSGTRLTVV.

The V and J genes are TRBV27 and TRBJ2-1; D not resolved. The CDR3 consists of 13 residues. CDR1 MNHEY and CDR2 SMNVEV come from the germline V gene (reference sequence). V lost 3 bases, J lost 7 bases, and 10 bases lay in between. The CDR3 coding sequence is TGTGCCAGCAGTTTTTTCGCGTCGAATGAGCAGTTCTTC. Amino acids: CASSFFASNEQFF.

The V call is TRBV27, the J call TRBJ1-5, with 8 bases lining up with TRBD1. Losses at the gene ends were 2 bases for V and 4 bases for J; bases not matched to a gene: 4. The length of the CDR3 is 15 residues. CDR1 and CDR2 (germline): MNHEY, SMNVEV (reference sequence). The CDR3 region is CASSLIRTGNQPQHF. The CDR3 bases are TGTGCCAGCAGTTTAATCCGGACAGGGAATCAGCCCCAGCATTTT.

This clonotype was seen more than once but under ten times. This chain links TRBV10-3 with TRBJ1-2; D might be TRBD1 (6 bases). Looked up from germline, CDR1 is ENHRY and CDR2 is SYGVKD. Trimming cost V 4 bases and J 2 bases, with 14 bases left between them. This CDR3 is built from 15 residues. CDR3 loop: CAISGSTGPNYGYTF. CDR3 sequence (DNA): TGTGCCATCAGTGGAAGCACAGGGCCCAACTATGGCTACACCTTC.

This rearrangement joins TRBV7-9 to TRBJ1-4; 9 bases fit TRBD1. There are 14 residues in the CDR3. Trimming removed 4 bases from V and 5 bases from J; junction bases left unmatched: 2. Germline CDR1 SEHNR, CDR2 FQNEAQ (reference sequence). The CDR3 nucleotides read TGTGCCAGCAGCTGGACAGGGGCAAATGAAAAACTGTTTTTT. It codes for CASSWTGANEKLFF.

The chain is built from TRBV13 and TRBJ1-1; D unclear. Germline V gene lookup returns CDR1 PRHDT and CDR2 FYEKMQ (reference sequence). The length of the CDR3 is 15 residues. V dropped 1 base and J dropped 1 base, with 10 bases sitting between them. The CDR3 loop is CASSLAGRQNTEAFF. The DNA for the CDR3 is TGTGCCAGCAGCTTAGCCGGCAGACAGAACACTGAAGCTTTCTTT.

This rearrangement joins TRBV3-1 to TRBJ1-3, with D possibly TRBD1 on 5 matching bases. CDR1 and CDR2 (germline): LGHDT, YNNKEL (reference sequence). The V end lost 0 bases, the J end lost 0 bases, and 15 bases lay between the germline ends. There are 18 residues in the CDR3. The CDR3 is CASSQDMGQTFSGNTIYF. DNA of the CDR3: TGTGCCAGCAGCCAAGATATGGGGCAGACCTTCTCTGGAAACACCATATATTTT.

This chain links TRBV20-1 with TRBJ2-3; D is undetermined. Trimming removed 6 bases from V and 1 base from J, with 11 bases in between. Germline CDR1 is DFQATT and CDR2 is SNEGSKA (reference sequence). This CDR3 spans 13 amino acids. CDR3 coding DNA: TGCAGTGCGAAGACCCAGGGCACAGATACGCAGTATTTT. Protein product: CSAKTQGTDTQYF.

In this sample, this clonotype turned up a few times. CDR3: CASSSISGNKDTQYF. In nucleotides, the CDR3 is TGCGCCAGCAGCTCAATTAGCGGGAACAAAGATACGCAGTATTTT. The chain links TRBV5-1 to TRBJ2-3, with 8 bases lining up with TRBD2. The CDR3 sequence is 15 residues long. Looked up from germline, CDR1 is SGHRS and CDR2 is YFSETQ. V shed 3 bases and J 5 bases; nucleotides not matched to a gene: 8.

This clonotype has only a few counts. The junction and the germline gene differ at one end; a read error may be behind it. The genes are TRBV10-3 and TRBJ1-4, with D maybe TRBD1 (6 bases). The CDR3 runs to 16 residues. CDR1 and CDR2 from the germline V gene are ENHRY and SYGVKD. CDR3 bases: TGTGCCATCAGTCCAGCTGGGGGGGCTGAGAGGGAAAGACTGTTTTTT. The encoded protein is CAISPAGGAERERLFF.